A single sample is the source of the 23 T cell receptor beta chains below, sequenced in a study of T cell clonotyping in hematopoietic cell transplantation. Assay used: immunoSEQ multiplex PCR; TCRdb lists only in-frame clones, some missing. The top ten hold 7.5% to 10% of the sample, which has 15,000 to 20,000 clones, 71% seen once. Input material: peripheral blood mononuclear cells. The source of these receptors is a woman aged 55-70 years in good health. Some clones in this sample may be carry-over from other donors' samples.

The rearrangement uses TRBV19 and TRBJ2-7, with 7 nucleotides matching TRBD1. The length of the CDR3 is 13 residues. Germline CDR1 is LNHDA and CDR2 is SQIVND (reference sequence). The V segment lost 5 bases and the J segment 10 bases; nucleotides outside the gene matches: 11. CDR3 DNA sequence: TGTGCCAGTAGTCCACGACAGGGCGCGGGTCAGTACTTC. As protein: CASSPRQGAGQYF.

This sequence joins TRBV2 and TRBJ2-7; tentative D call: TRBD1 (7 bases). The CDR3 extends over 14 amino acids. From germline, CDR1 is SNHLY and CDR2 FYNNEI. Trimming stripped 7 bases from V and 4 bases from J, with 17 bases between. DNA of the CDR3: TGTGCCAGCACCCGAGGCAGGGGGACTTACGAGCAGTACTTC. This codes for CASTRGRGTYEQYF. Complete variable domain (other parts from reference TRBV2 and TRBJ2-7): EPEVTQTPSHQVTQMGQEVILRCVPISNHLYFYWYRQILGQKVEFLVSFYNNEISEKSEIFDDQFSVERPDGSNFTLKIRSTKLEDSAMYFCASTRGRGTYEQYFGPGTRLTVT.

This clone was detected only a few times. The chain carries TRBV30 and TRBJ2-1; D gene uncertain. This CDR3 contains 11 residues. Germline V gene data show CDR1 as GTSNPN and CDR2 as SVGIG (reference sequence). Trimming left V 4 bases short and J 3 bases short, with 4 bases between. The CDR3 loop is CAWTGYNEQFF. The CDR3 nucleotides are TGTGCCTGGACAGGCTACAATGAGCAGTTCTTC.

The J gene is TRBJ1-3, the V gene TRBV9; tentative D call: TRBD1 (5 bases). The CDR3 is 15 amino acids. The germline V and J ends were trimmed by 2 bases and 7 bases, with 16 bases remaining between them. The germline V gene has CDR1 SGDLS and CDR2 YYNGEE. The DNA of the CDR3 is TGTGCCAGCAGCGTCACGCAGGGAGGCAGCAACACCATATATTTT. The encoded protein is CASSVTQGGSNTIYF.

This clone has only a few counts. This chain joins TRBV30 and TRBJ1-6; D ambiguous. The CDR3 is 14 amino acids. Trimming pared 0 bases from V and 13 bases from J, leaving 16 bases between. CDR1 is GTSNPN, CDR2 SVGIG, per germline (reference sequence). DNA for the CDR3: TGTGCCTGGAGTGTAAGGTCGGGTCGTAGGCCCCTCCACTTT. Translation gives CAWSVRSGRRPLHF. The variable domain in full, completed from reference TRBV30 and TRBJ1-6, reads SQTIHQWPATLVQPVGSPLSLECTVEGTSNPNLYWYRQAAGRGLQLLFYSVGIGQISSEVPQNLSASRPQDRQFILSSKKLLLSDSGFYLCAWSVRSGRRPLHFGNGTRLTVT.

CDR3 amino acids: CASSYEVVSTDTQYF. The DNA for the CDR3 is TGTGCCAGCAGTTACGAAGTAGTCAGCACAGATACGCAGTATTTT. V gene TRBV6-6 combines with J gene TRBJ2-3; D unclear. Trimming removed 2 bases at V and 0 bases at J, with 9 bases between. The length of the CDR3 is 15 residues. In germline, CDR1 is MNHNY, CDR2 SVGAGI (reference sequence).

The chain recombines TRBV27 with TRBJ2-2; 12 bases agree with TRBD2. The V and J ends lost 3 bases and 4 bases, in that order; junction bases with no gene match: 3. Germline values: CDR1 MNHEY, CDR2 SMNVEV (reference sequence). The CDR3 extends over 16 amino acids. CDR3 coding DNA: TGTGCCAGCAGTTTTGGGGGACTAGCGGGCACCGGGGAGCTGTTTTTT. It encodes CASSFGGLAGTGELFF.

The chain uses TRBV7-2 and TRBJ1-1, with a weak D call TRBD1 (5 bases). V was trimmed by 3 bases and J by 0 bases, leaving 8 bases between them. The germline gives CDR1 SGHTA, CDR2 FQGNSA. The CDR3 contains 14 residues. As DNA, the CDR3 is TGTGCCAGCAGCTTTGGGGGAGTGAACACTGAAGCTTTCTTT. This sequence encodes CASSFGGVNTEAFF.

V is TRBV11-2 and J is TRBJ1-6; TRBD1 agrees at 7 bases. The V and J ends lost 4 bases and 1 base, in that order; junction bases with no gene match: 1. The CDR3 contains 15 residues. Germline CDR1 SGHAT, CDR2 FQNNGV. CDR3 sequence: CASSSRGSYNSPLHF. Written as DNA, the CDR3 is TGTGCCAGCAGCTCCAGGGGGTCCTATAATTCACCCCTCCACTTT.

The rearrangement joins TRBV7-2 to TRBJ1-1; D not certain. The V gene lost 5 bases and the J gene lost 5 bases, with 6 bases spanning the gap. This CDR3 has 11 amino acids. Germline loops: CDR1 SGHTA, CDR2 FQGNSA. CDR3 bases: TGTGCCAGCAGCGAGTGGACTGAAGCTTTCTTT. Amino acids: CASSEWTEAFF.

The chain uses TRBV6-5 and TRBJ1-1; D is ambiguous. V lost 7 bases to trimming and J lost 6 bases, with 12 bases between them. In germline, CDR1 is MNHEY, CDR2 SVGAGI. The CDR3 is made up of 12 amino acids. The CDR3 reads CASTHLDAEAFF. Written as DNA, the CDR3 is TGTGCCAGCACCCACCTGGACGCTGAAGCTTTCTTT.

CDR3 coding DNA: TGTGCCAGCAGTTGGAGCGGCGCGGGGGCCAACGTCCTGACTTTC. This encodes CASSWSGAGANVLTF. This chain connects TRBV6-1 to TRBJ2-6; TRBD2 might be the D (5 bases). In germline, CDR1 is MNHNS, CDR2 SASEGT. There are 15 residues in the CDR3. V was trimmed by 5 bases and J by 4 bases, leaving 12 bases between them.

The chain couples TRBV28 to TRBJ2-3; tentatively, D is TRBD2 (6 bases). V was cut by 5 bases and J by 3 bases, with 12 bases left in between. This CDR3 contains 14 residues. CDR1 is MDHEN, CDR2 SYDVKM, per germline. The CDR3 DNA is TGTGCCAGCAGTCTCCCGACTAGTACAGATACGCAGTATTTT. Amino acid sequence: CASSLPTSTDTQYF.

The V gene is TRBV5-4, the J gene TRBJ2-1; D unresolved. The CDR3 contains 16 residues. Germline-derived CDR1 and CDR2 are SGHNT and YYREEE (reference sequence). V shed 2 bases and J shed 0 bases, with 12 bases lying between them. The CDR3 loop is CASSFGRPSSYNEQFF. The DNA for the CDR3 is TGTGCCAGCAGCTTCGGACGTCCAAGCTCCTACAATGAGCAGTTCTTC.

This chain connects TRBV7-6 to TRBJ2-5, with 11 bases that match TRBD2. The CDR3 spans 16 residues. V was clipped by 1 base and J by 4 bases; unmatched bases: 5. The germline CDR1 and CDR2 sequences are SGHVS and FNYEAQ. The CDR3 is CASSLGASGRSETQYF. The CDR3 DNA sequence: TGTGCCAGCAGCTTAGGTGCTAGCGGGAGGTCAGAGACCCAGTACTTC.

The chain couples TRBV5-6 to TRBJ2-1; a possible D gene is TRBD2 (5 bases). Germline CDR1 reads SGHDT; CDR2 reads YYEEEE. The V end lost 0 bases, the J end lost 2 bases, and 9 bases lay between the germline ends. CDR3 length: 15 residues. CDR3 coding DNA: TGTGCCAGCAGCTTGGAGACGGGAACCTACAATGAGCAGTTCTTC. As protein: CASSLETGTYNEQFF.

The V call is TRBV30, the J call TRBJ1-3, with D possibly TRBD1 on 6 matching bases. V lost 8 bases, J lost 0 bases, and 14 bases lay in between. The germline V gene encodes CDR1 GTSNPN and CDR2 SVGIG (reference sequence). CDR3 length: 14 amino acids. The CDR3 here is CAVDSRSSGNTIYF. CDR3 coding DNA: TGTGCCGTGGACAGTCGCAGCTCTGGAAACACCATATATTTT.

Only a few counts were recorded for this clone. This CDR3 is also generated by other DNA sequences in the sample. The genes are TRBV30 and TRBJ2-7; D could derive from TRBD1 or TRBD2 (5 bases each). CDR1 is GTSNPN and CDR2 is SVGIG in the germline V gene (reference sequence). V shed 2 bases and J shed 1 base, with 12 bases lying between them. The CDR3 consists of 14 residues. DNA for the CDR3: TGTGCCTGGAGTACCGGGACGGGTTCCTACGAGCAGTACTTC. Encoded protein: CAWSTGTGSYEQYF. Combining the CDR3 with reference TRBV30 and TRBJ2-7 gives the whole variable domain SQTIHQWPATLVQPVGSPLSLECTVEGTSNPNLYWYRQAAGRGLQLLFYSVGIGQISSEVPQNLSASRPQDRQFILSSKKLLLSDSGFYLCAWSTGTGSYEQYFGPGTRLTVT.

The rearrangement uses TRBV5-6 and TRBJ1-2; a possible D gene is TRBD1 (5 bases). V was shortened by 4 bases and J by 8 bases, with 12 bases between the two germline ends. The CDR3 has 12 amino acids. CDR1 SGHDT and CDR2 YYEEEE come from the germline V gene. CDR3 sequence: CASSADRTGYTF. As DNA, the CDR3 is TGTGCCAGCAGCGCCGACAGAACCGGCTACACCTTC.

In its sample, this clone was seen a few times. The chain combines TRBV7-9 with TRBJ2-7, with D perhaps TRBD1 or TRBD2 (5 bases each). V lost 2 bases to trimming and J lost 11 bases, with 16 bases between them. CDR1 is SEHNR, CDR2 FQNEAQ, per germline (reference sequence). The CDR3 is 13 residues long. The CDR3 region is CASSLNHGALEYF. CDR3 sequence (DNA): TGTGCCAGCAGCTTAAATCACGGGGCCCTCGAGTACTTC.

This chain joins TRBV29-1 and TRBJ2-3; TRBD1 agrees at 8 bases. This CDR3 is built from 15 residues. V lost 6 bases, J lost 2 bases, and 10 bases stayed unmatched. CDR1 is SQVTM and CDR2 is ANQGSEA in the germline V gene. The CDR3 DNA sequence: TGCAGCGTCCAAAATCCGGACAGGGCCACAGATACGCAGTATTTT. Translating it yields CSVQNPDRATDTQYF.

The rearrangement joins TRBV4-1 to TRBJ1-2; 9 nucleotides agree with TRBD1. Germline V gene lookup returns CDR1 MGHRA and CDR2 YSYEKL. After removal of 4 bases from V and 2 bases from J, the junction contained 2 bases not matched to a gene. This CDR3 has 14 amino acids. CDR3 in DNA: TGCGCCAGCAGCCTCGGGACAGGGAACTATGGCTACACCTTC. It translates to CASSLGTGNYGYTF.

This chain joins TRBV19 and TRBJ1-1, with D maybe TRBD1 (6 bases). The V gene lost 5 bases and the J gene lost 3 bases, with 13 bases spanning the gap. CDR3 length: 14 amino acids. Germline loops: CDR1 LNHDA, CDR2 SQIVND (reference sequence). CDR3 amino acids: CASSLTGKYTEAFF. The CDR3 DNA is TGTGCCAGTAGTCTAACAGGGAAGTACACTGAAGCTTTCTTT.